This T cell receptor beta chain was sequenced for a study of Tregs in tolerant kidney transplant recipients. Study results and limitations: Tolerant patients' donor-specific Tregs expanded beyond overall Tregs, suggesting antigen-driven growth.

Note on this clone: Its specificity is not known.

Profiling relied on immunoSEQ multiplex PCR, and the TCRdb table lists in-frame clones only, not all of them. The data hold around 78,000 clones, with around 90% observed a single time. The germline V gene encodes CDR1 SGHVS and CDR2 FNYEAQ. The length of the CDR3 is 12 residues. J was trimmed by 7 bases and V by 5 bases; bases with no gene match: 5. The sequencing here drew on Tregs from blood, taken before the transplant. This receptor was taken from a human donor who received a combined kidney and bone marrow transplant. The rearrangement links TRBV7-6 to TRBJ2-7; 7 bases align to TRBD2. Here the CDR3 DNA reads TGTGCCAGCAGCATGGTGGGGGGGGAGCAGTACTTC. Protein sequence: CASSMVGGEQYF. Full variable domain (outside the CDR3, taken from reference TRBV7-6 and TRBJ2-7): GAGVSQSPRYKVTKRGQDVALRCDPISGHVSLYWYRQALGQGPEFLTYFNYEAQQDKSGLPNDRFSAERPEGSISTLTIQRTEQRDSAMYRCASSMVGGEQYFGPGTRLTVT.